Presented here are 15 T cell receptor beta chains from one specimen sequenced in a study of immune characterization of retroperitoneal liposarcoma. TCRdb independently ran MiXCR on the PCR reads; one entry per CDR3 protein. The repertoire consists of around 3,200 distinct CDR3 sequences, with about 46% occurring once and the leading ten covering around 40%. The sample was tumor tissue. All receptors derive from a male donor with retroperitoneal liposarcoma.

This clonotype was seen a single time. The J gene is TRBJ2-1, the V gene TRBV6-6; D is perhaps TRBD2 (5 bases). The germline CDR1 and CDR2 sequences are MNHNY and SVGAGI (reference sequence). V lost 0 bases and J lost 6, with 12 bases in between. The CDR3 totals 15 residues. The CDR3 spells CASSYSKSGGNEQFF. The CDR3 DNA follows: TGTGCCAGCAGTTACTCGAAAAGCGGAGGCAATGAGCAGTTCTTC.

This sequence joins TRBV6-1 and TRBJ2-5; the match to TRBD2 covers 8 bases. Germline V CDR1 and CDR2: MNHNS, SASEGT. J gave up 7 bases and V 6 bases, and 10 bases lay outside the gene matches. The CDR3 loop spans 14 amino acids. CDR3 sequence (DNA): TGTGCCAGCAGAATTTCGGGGGGGGTGGGGACCCAGTACTTC. Its translation: CASRISGGVGTQYF.

The chain joins TRBV11-2 to TRBJ2-5, with 13 bases lining up with TRBD2. V was pared by 5 bases and J by 4 bases, with 7 bases of the junction left unmatched. The CDR3 extends over 16 amino acids. CDR1 SGHAT and CDR2 FQNNGV come from the germline V gene. CDR3: CASSRTSGSSRETQYF. CDR3 sequence (DNA): TGTGCCAGCAGCCGGACTAGCGGGAGCTCCCGAGAGACCCAGTACTTC.

The J gene is TRBJ2-1, the V gene TRBV6-1; 13 bases fit TRBD2. The CDR3 is 17 amino acids. Germline lookup yields CDR1 MNHNS and CDR2 SASEGT. After removal of 8 bases from V and 0 bases from J, the junction contained 7 bases not matched to a gene. The CDR3 nucleotides read TGTGCCAGCGGGGGACTAGCGGGGCCCAGCTCCTACAATGAGCAGTTCTTC. This translates into CASGGLAGPSSYNEQFF.

This clonotype is medium-sized within its sample. The rearrangement links TRBV12-3 or TRBV12-4 to TRBJ2-1; D tentatively fits TRBD1 or TRBD2 (5 bases each). The CDR3 extends over 15 amino acids. Trimming removed 3 bases at V and 5 bases at J, with 14 bases between. The CDR3 protein is CASSFAGTSNNEQFF. The CDR3 bases are TGTGCCAGCAGTTTTGCAGGGACCTCAAACAATGAGCAGTTCTTC.

The chain links TRBV4-3 to TRBJ1-4; no clear D gene. V was cut by 6 bases and J by 2 bases, with 10 bases left in between. This CDR3 has 14 amino acids. CDR1 and CDR2 (germline): LGHNA, YSLEER. CDR3 nucleotides: TGCGCCAGCAGTCCTAGTAGTACTAATGAAAAACTGTTTTTT. Translated, it gives CASSPSSTNEKLFF.

Only a few counts were recorded for this clonotype. The chain combines TRBV6-1 with TRBJ2-3; 7 bases line up with TRBD1. CDR1 is MNHNS, CDR2 SASEGT, per germline. CDR3 size: 15 residues. V shed 5 bases and J 2 bases; nucleotides not matched to a gene: 7. The CDR3 reads CASSFTGQITDTQYF. The CDR3 DNA reads TGTGCCAGCAGTTTCACGGGACAGATCACAGATACGCAGTATTTT.

This clonotype was observed once. This chain connects TRBV6-1 to TRBJ2-3; 15 bases are a match to TRBD2. Matching the DNA end better, TRBJ2-7 makes the J call doubtful. Germline V gives CDR1 MNHNS, CDR2 SASEGT. The CDR3 has 18 residues. CDR3: CASSETKRTSGRGDEQYF. For the CDR3, the DNA is TGTGCCAGCAGTGAAACCAAAAGGACTAGCGGGAGGGGCGACGAGCAGTACTTC.

This clonotype was found a few times. This chain uses TRBV12-3 or TRBV12-4 with TRBJ2-3; D not resolved. The CDR3 sequence is 11 residues long. V was trimmed by 1 base and J by 6 bases, leaving 2 bases between them. The CDR3 is CASSLVDTQYF. The CDR3 coding sequence is TGTGCCAGCAGTTTAGTCGATACGCAGTATTTT.

This chain uses TRBV12-3 or TRBV12-4 with TRBJ2-5; 11 bases fit TRBD2. The V segment lost 4 bases and the J segment 11 bases; nucleotides outside the gene matches: 15. CDR3 length: 16 amino acids. CDR3 residues: CASSSLAGGTINEQYF. The CDR3 bases are TGTGCCAGCAGTTCCCTAGCGGGAGGCACCATCAATGAGCAGTACTTC.

The chain is built from TRBV7-3 and TRBJ1-2; no firm D call. The CDR3 has 13 amino acids. Between the trimmed V and J ends, which lost 3 bases and 10 bases, there was a span of 15 bases. Germline assignment: CDR1 SGHTA and CDR2 FQGTGA. The CDR3 loop is CASSFSKEGPYTF. CDR3 sequence (DNA): TGTGCCAGCAGCTTTTCAAAAGAAGGGCCCTACACCTTC. The full variable domain, its missing parts supplied by reference TRBV7-3 and TRBJ1-2, is GAGVSQTPSNKVTEKGKYVELRCDPISGHTALYWYRQSLGQGPEFLIYFQGTGAADDSGLPNDRFFAVRPEGSVSTLKIQRTERGDSAVYLCASSFSKEGPYTFGSGTRLTVV.

There are a few counts of this clonotype. The V gene is TRBV12-3 or TRBV12-4, the J gene TRBJ2-1, with TRBD1 matching 7 bases. Trimming cost V 6 bases and J 10 bases; bases outside gene matches: 9. This CDR3 has 13 amino acids. CDR3 loop: CASSQTGSYEQFF. The DNA for the CDR3 is TGTGCCAGCAGCCAGACAGGGTCCTACGAGCAGTTCTTC.

This rearrangement joins TRBV11-2 to TRBJ2-3; the D gene is possibly TRBD2 (6 bases). The CDR3 extends over 17 amino acids. Looked up from germline, CDR1 is SGHAT and CDR2 is FQNNGV. V lost 5 bases to trimming and J lost 0 bases, with 18 bases between them. The CDR3 is CASSHQDLAESTDTQYF. In DNA form, the CDR3 reads TGTGCCAGCAGCCACCAAGACTTAGCGGAGAGCACAGATACGCAGTATTTT.

This chain's CDR3 is CASSEEREGYEQFF. In nucleotides, the CDR3 is TGTGCCAGCAGTGAAGAGCGGGAGGGCTACGAGCAGTTCTTC. The chain uses TRBV6-1 and TRBJ2-1; 10 bases line up with TRBD2. The ends lost 1 base at V and 10 bases at J; junction bases unmatched: 4. The CDR3 runs 14 residues. The germline V gene has CDR1 MNHNS and CDR2 SASEGT.

There are a few counts of this clonotype. The chain carries TRBV7-6 and TRBJ1-6; D is perhaps TRBD1 (6 bases). Germline assignment: CDR1 SGHVS and CDR2 FNYEAQ. The V end was cut by 1 base, the J end by 7 bases, with 11 bases between. CDR3 length equals 15 residues. The CDR3 here is CASSLVGQGNSPLHF. CDR3 bases: TGTGCCAGCAGCTTAGTCGGTCAGGGGAATTCACCCCTCCACTTT.